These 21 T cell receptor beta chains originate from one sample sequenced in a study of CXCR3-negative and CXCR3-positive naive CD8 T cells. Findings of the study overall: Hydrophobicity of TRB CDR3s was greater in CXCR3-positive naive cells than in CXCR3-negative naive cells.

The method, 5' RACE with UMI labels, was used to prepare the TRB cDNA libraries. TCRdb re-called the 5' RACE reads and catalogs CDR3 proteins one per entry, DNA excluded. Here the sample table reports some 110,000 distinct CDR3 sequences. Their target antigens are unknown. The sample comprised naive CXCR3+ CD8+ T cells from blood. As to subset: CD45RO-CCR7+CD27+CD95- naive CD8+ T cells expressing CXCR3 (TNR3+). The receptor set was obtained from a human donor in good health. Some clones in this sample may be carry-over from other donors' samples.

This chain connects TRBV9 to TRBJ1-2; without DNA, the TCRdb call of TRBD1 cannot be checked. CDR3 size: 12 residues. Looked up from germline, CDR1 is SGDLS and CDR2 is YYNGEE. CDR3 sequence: CASSGTDYGYTF.

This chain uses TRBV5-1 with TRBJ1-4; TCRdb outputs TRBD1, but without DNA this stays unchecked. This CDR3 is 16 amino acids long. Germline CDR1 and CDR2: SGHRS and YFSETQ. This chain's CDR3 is CASSPDSAATNEKLFF.

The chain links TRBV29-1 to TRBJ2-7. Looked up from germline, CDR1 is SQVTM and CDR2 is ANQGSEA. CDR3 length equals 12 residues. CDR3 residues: CSARTSSYEQYF.

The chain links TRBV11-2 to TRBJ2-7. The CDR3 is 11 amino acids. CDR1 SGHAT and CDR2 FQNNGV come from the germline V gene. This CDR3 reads CASSLAGEQYF. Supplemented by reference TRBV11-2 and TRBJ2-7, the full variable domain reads EAGVAQSPRYKIIEKRQSVAFWCNPISGHATLYWYQQILGQGPKLLIQFQNNGVVDDSQLPKDRFSAERLKGVDSTLKIQPAKLEDSAVYLCASSLAGEQYFGPGTRLTVT.

The chain's CDR3 is CASSLAVPDTQYF. The chain joins TRBV7-9 to TRBJ2-3; without DNA, the TCRdb call of TRBD2 cannot be checked. Looked up from germline, CDR1 is SEHNR and CDR2 is FQNEAQ (reference sequence). This CDR3 contains 13 residues. Full variable domain (outside the CDR3, taken from reference TRBV7-9 and TRBJ2-3): DTGVSQNPRHKITKRGQNVTFRCDPISEHNRLYWYRQTLGQGPEFLTYFQNEAQLEKSRLLSDRFSAERPKGSFSTLEIQRTEQGDSAMYLCASSLAVPDTQYFGPGTRLTVL.

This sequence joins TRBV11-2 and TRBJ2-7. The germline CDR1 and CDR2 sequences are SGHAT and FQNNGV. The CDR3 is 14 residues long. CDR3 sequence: CASSLEFASYEQYF.

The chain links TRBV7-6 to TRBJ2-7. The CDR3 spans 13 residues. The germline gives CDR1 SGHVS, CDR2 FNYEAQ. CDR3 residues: CASSLGEAYEQYF.

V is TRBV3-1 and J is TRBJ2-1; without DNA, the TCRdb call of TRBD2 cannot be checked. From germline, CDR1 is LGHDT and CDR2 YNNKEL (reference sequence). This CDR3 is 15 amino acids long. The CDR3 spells CASSQDLRLADEQFF.

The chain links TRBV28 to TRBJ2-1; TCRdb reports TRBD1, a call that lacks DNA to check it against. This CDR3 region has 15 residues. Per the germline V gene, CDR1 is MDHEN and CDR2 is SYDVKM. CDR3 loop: CASSFTGTVLDEQFF.

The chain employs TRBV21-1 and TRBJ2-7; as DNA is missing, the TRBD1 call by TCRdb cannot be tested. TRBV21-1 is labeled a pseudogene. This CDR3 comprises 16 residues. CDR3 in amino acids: CASSKGGSYRYYEQYF.

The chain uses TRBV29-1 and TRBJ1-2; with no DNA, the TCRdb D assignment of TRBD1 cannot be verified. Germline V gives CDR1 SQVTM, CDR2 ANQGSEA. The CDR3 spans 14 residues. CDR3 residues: CSVERPDIFYGYTF.

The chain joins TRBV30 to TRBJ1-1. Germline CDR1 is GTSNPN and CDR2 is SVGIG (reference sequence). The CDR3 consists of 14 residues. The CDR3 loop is CAWSPIVGGTEAFF.

The CDR3 here is CASSIDRGNEAFF. The genes are TRBV19 and TRBJ1-1; TCRdb indicates TRBD1, and absent DNA this call remains unverified. The CDR3 covers 13 residues. Germline CDR1 is LNHDA and CDR2 is SQIVND (reference sequence).

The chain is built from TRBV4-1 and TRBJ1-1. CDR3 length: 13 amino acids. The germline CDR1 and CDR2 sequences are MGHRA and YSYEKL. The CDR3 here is CASSQVWGSEAFF.

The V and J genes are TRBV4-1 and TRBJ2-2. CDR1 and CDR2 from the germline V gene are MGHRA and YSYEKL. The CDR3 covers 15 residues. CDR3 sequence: CASSHILVNTGELFF.

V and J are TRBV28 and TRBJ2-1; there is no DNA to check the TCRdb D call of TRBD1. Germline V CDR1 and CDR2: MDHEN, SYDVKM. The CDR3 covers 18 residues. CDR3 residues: CASYRPRLGTEDYNEQFF.

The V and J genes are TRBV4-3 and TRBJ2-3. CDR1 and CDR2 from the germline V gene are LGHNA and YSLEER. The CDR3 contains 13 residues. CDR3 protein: CASSQILTDTQYF.

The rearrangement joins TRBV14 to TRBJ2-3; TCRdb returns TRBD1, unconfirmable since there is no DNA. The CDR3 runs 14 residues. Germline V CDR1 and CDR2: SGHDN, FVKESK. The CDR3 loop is CASSPEGVRDTQYF.

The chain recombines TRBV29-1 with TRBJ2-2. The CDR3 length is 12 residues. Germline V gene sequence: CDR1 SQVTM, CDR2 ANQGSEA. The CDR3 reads CSVDFGTGELFF.

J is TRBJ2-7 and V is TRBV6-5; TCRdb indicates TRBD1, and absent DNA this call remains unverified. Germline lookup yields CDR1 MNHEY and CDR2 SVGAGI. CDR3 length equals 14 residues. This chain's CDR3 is CASLGTEGFGEQYF.

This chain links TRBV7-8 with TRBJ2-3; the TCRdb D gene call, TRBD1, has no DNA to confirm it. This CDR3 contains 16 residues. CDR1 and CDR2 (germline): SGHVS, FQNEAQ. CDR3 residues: CASSLFGGRGTDTQYF.